This T cell receptor beta chain was recorded in a study of CXCR3-negative and CXCR3-positive naive CD8 T cells. Per germline, CDR1 MNHEY and CDR2 SVGAGI. This CDR3 has 19 amino acids. UMI-labeled TRB cDNA libraries were prepared by 5' RACE. TCRdb reanalyzed the 5' RACE reads and collapses them to one entry per CDR3 protein, without DNA. Reported are 100,000 to 150,000 distinct CDR3 sequences; the ten largest clones contain nearly 0.5%. The study, taken as a whole, reports: The level of CXCR3 expression partially decreased after cryopreservation; the majority of assays used fresh PBMCs. In CXCR3-positive naive cells, the TRB CDR3s were more hydrophobic than in CXCR3-negative naive cells.

Concerning this clonotype: Its target is unknown.

Naive CD8+ T cells carried a CD45RO-CCR7+CD27+CD95- phenotype. This clonotype originated in a human donor in good health. Some clones in this sample may be carry-over from other donors' samples. The chain has TRBV6-5 and TRBJ2-1; as DNA is missing, the TRBD2 call by TCRdb cannot be tested. The specimen was naive CXCR3- CD8+ T cells from blood. Subset denoted: CD45RO-CCR7+CD27+CD95- naive CD8+ T cells lacking CXCR3 (TNR3-). CDR3 protein: CASSYSPGLAGGQWQEQFF.